Below, 14 T cell receptor beta chains from the same sample are listed, as sequenced in a study of Ad26.COV2.S vaccination and SARS-CoV-2 variants. The table came from immunoSEQ multiplex PCR; TCRdb's copy has only in-frame clones and leaves some out. The sample comprises 350,000 to 500,000 clones, 89% of which are singletons, and around 2.5% rests with the top ten. The treatment denotes: about 20 received Ad26.COV2.S at low or high dose, single or two shots; several received placebo; per-sample allocation not given. Vaccine and placebo recipients were sampled on day 63 after the first injection. The sample was peripheral blood, taken in a trial of Ad26.COV2.S vaccine versus placebo. Every receptor here comes from a person between 18 and 65 years old who received the Ad26.COV2.S COVID-19 vaccine or a placebo.

The CDR3 spells CASSQGTSALMYNEQFF. The CDR3 coding sequence is TGCGCCAGCAGCCAAGGAACGAGCGCCCTGATGTACAATGAGCAGTTCTTC. This chain connects TRBV4-1 to TRBJ2-1; D call uncertain. The CDR3 is made up of 17 amino acids. The V gene lost 1 base and the J gene lost 4 bases, with 17 bases spanning the gap. The germline CDR1 and CDR2 sequences are MGHRA and YSYEKL.

This sequence joins TRBV2 and TRBJ2-1; D perhaps matches TRBD1 (6 bases). This CDR3 has 12 amino acids. Trimming shortened V by 6 bases and J by 6 bases, and 9 bases separated the two germline ends. Germline V gene lookup returns CDR1 SNHLY and CDR2 FYNNEI. The CDR3 DNA sequence: TGTGCCAGCAGGGGGGCTGTCAATGAGCAGTTCTTC. Its translation is CASRGAVNEQFF.

This clone was recorded a few times. The V call is TRBV19, the J call TRBJ1-6; the D is unclear. Trimming cost V 4 bases and J 16 bases, with 11 bases left between them. This CDR3 has 11 amino acids. CDR1 and CDR2 (germline): LNHDA, SQIVND (reference sequence). Written as DNA, the CDR3 is TGTGCCAGTAGTACCGGGGTCGTTCTCCACTTT. Its protein product is CASSTGVVLHF.

V is TRBV23-1 and J is TRBJ2-4; 7 bases agree with TRBD1. TRBV23-1 is filed as an ORF, its function uncertain. The trim removed 4 bases at V and 0 bases at J, leaving 12 bases unmatched. The CDR3 has 18 amino acids. CDR3 nucleotide sequence: TGCGCCAGCAGTCGCCTCAGTCCGGGACAGCTAGCCAAAAACATTCAGTACTTC. Encoded protein: CASSRLSPGQLAKNIQYF.

This chain joins TRBV6-6 and TRBJ1-4; D might be TRBD1 (5 bases). V was trimmed by 2 bases and J by 7 bases, leaving 17 bases between them. CDR1 MNHNY and CDR2 SVGAGI come from the germline V gene (reference sequence). The CDR3 covers 16 residues. CDR3 nucleotide sequence: TGTGCCAGCAGTTACGACAGTTTAAACGTAGGTGAAAAACTGTTTTTT. Amino acid sequence: CASSYDSLNVGEKLFF.

The chain joins TRBV5-6 to TRBJ2-5; the match to TRBD1 covers 8 bases. Losses at the gene ends were 7 bases for V and 3 bases for J; bases not matched to a gene: 14. The CDR3 has 16 residues. Germline lookup yields CDR1 SGHDT and CDR2 YYEEEE. CDR3 sequence (DNA): TGTGCCAGCCGTGAGCCAGGACAGGGTCAGAAAGAGACCCAGTACTTC. It yields the protein CASREPGQGQKETQYF.

V and J are TRBV7-9 and TRBJ2-7; 8 bases agree with TRBD2. This CDR3 is 13 amino acids long. Germline CDR1 SEHNR, CDR2 FQNEAQ (reference sequence). V lost 5 bases and J lost 6; bases outside the gene matches: 6. The CDR3 here is CASSAAGGSEQYV. As DNA, the CDR3 is TGTGCCAGCAGCGCCGCGGGGGGTAGCGAGCAGTACGTC.

For the CDR3, the DNA is TGTGCTAGCAGCTTAGCCAAGGGGCACGAGCAGTACGTC. Its protein product is CASSLAKGHEQYV. The rearrangement links TRBV7-7 to TRBJ2-7, with D tentatively TRBD1 (5 bases). This CDR3 comprises 13 residues. Germline V gene sequence: CDR1 SSHAT, CDR2 FNYEAQ (reference sequence).

The chain recombines TRBV11-3 with TRBJ2-5; D gene unclear. From germline, CDR1 is SGHNT and CDR2 YENEEA. This CDR3 has 13 residues. The germline V and J ends were trimmed by 5 bases and 5 bases, with 12 bases remaining between them. CDR3: CASSVRWVETQYF. CDR3 nucleotides: TGTGCCAGCAGCGTCCGATGGGTCGAGACCCAGTACTTC.

The V and J genes are TRBV4-3 and TRBJ2-1; D gene ambiguous. Per germline, CDR1 LGHNA and CDR2 YSLEER. The V end was cut by 4 bases, the J end by 4 bases, with 5 bases between. The CDR3 is 12 residues long. CDR3 coding DNA: TGCGCCAGCAGCCGGGGATACAATGAGCAGTTCTTC. Its translation is CASSRGYNEQFF.

This clone was counted between two and nine times. This chain links TRBV11-3 with TRBJ2-3, with D possibly TRBD2 on 6 matching bases. V was trimmed by 5 bases and J by 0 bases, leaving 18 bases between them. The V gene's germline CDR1 is SGHNT and CDR2 YENEEA. The CDR3 sequence is 17 residues long. The CDR3 loop reads CASSLGRREASTDTQYF. The CDR3 nucleotides are TGTGCCAGCAGCCTGGGGCGGCGGGAAGCTAGCACAGATACGCAGTATTTT.

The chain has TRBV10-1 and TRBJ1-5; D gene unclear. CDR1 is WNHNN and CDR2 is SYGVQD in the germline V gene (reference sequence). The CDR3 sequence is 16 residues long. Trimming took off 1 base at V and 0 bases at J, with 10 bases between the two ends. The CDR3 sequence is CASSELGFLSNQPQHF. In nucleotides, the CDR3 is TGCGCCAGCAGTGAGTTGGGGTTTCTTAGCAATCAGCCCCAGCATTTT.

This chain connects TRBV2 to TRBJ2-5; the match to TRBD1 covers 8 bases. The CDR3 consists of 13 residues. Per germline, CDR1 SNHLY and CDR2 FYNNEI. The J segment lost 0 bases and the V segment lost 6 bases, leaving 0 bases of the junction unmatched. CDR3 nucleotides: TGTGCCAGCAGGGGACAGGACCAAGAGACCCAGTACTTC. This sequence encodes CASRGQDQETQYF.

The chain is built from TRBV7-6 and TRBJ1-6; D remains ambiguous. In germline, CDR1 is SGHVS, CDR2 FNYEAQ. V was trimmed by 5 bases and J by 8 bases, leaving 10 bases between them. The length of the CDR3 is 13 residues. The CDR3 nucleotides are TGTGCCAGCAGCGCTTCTAAATATTCACCCCTCCACTTT. Its translation is CASSASKYSPLHF.